This T cell receptor beta chain was sequenced for a study of T cells in Graves' hyperthyroidism and ophthalmopathy. TCR beta CDR3 region amplification was performed from RNA transcripts. TCR CDR3 underwent first-round RT-PCR with the HTBI primer set. TCRdb analysed the multiplex PCR reads with MiXCR anew, one entry per CDR3 protein. The data contain 560,000 or so distinct CDR3 sequences, about half of them singletons. The CDR3 has 13 residues. V was pared by 8 bases and J by 4 bases, with 9 bases of the junction left unmatched. The germline gives CDR1 DFQATT, CDR2 SNEGSKA (reference sequence). The specimen sequenced was peripheral blood or thyroid tissue (not recorded which). The gene calls are TRBV20-1 and TRBJ1-2, with TRBD1 matching over 8 bases. This sequence was found in a young woman with Graves' hyperthyroidism. The CDR3 sequence is CSPEPGGIYGYTF. In DNA, the CDR3 is TGCAGTCCCGAGCCAGGGGGCATCTATGGCTACACCTTC.